These 16 T cell receptor beta chains were sequenced from one sample in a study of blood T cells in healthy people across ages. Together with a sample-barcoded 5' primer, a J-beta primer mix was included in a second PCR lasting about 6 to 11 cycles. TCRdb ran MiXCR on the 5' RACE reads and lists one entry per CDR3 protein. The table records roughly 2 million distinct CDR3 sequences, less than 50% of them present only once. Sequenced sample: blood. The origin of the receptors is a woman between 40 and 50 years old in good health.

The V and J genes are TRBV4-3 and TRBJ1-6; D is ambiguous. Trimming removed 1 base from V and 5 bases from J, with 9 bases in between. The CDR3 is 15 amino acids. The germline V gene encodes CDR1 LGHNA and CDR2 YSLEER. CDR3 loop: CASSQVTGNNSPLHF. The CDR3 nucleotides read TGCGCCAGCAGCCAAGTGACCGGGAATAATTCACCCCTCCACTTT.

This chain links TRBV6-5 with TRBJ2-1; the match to TRBD2 covers 10 bases. J was trimmed by 6 bases and V by 1 base; bases with no gene match: 3. This CDR3 has 15 residues. Germline loops: CDR1 MNHEY, CDR2 SVGAGI. CDR3 sequence (DNA): TGTGCCAGCAGTTACTTGTCTAGCGGGGGCAATGAGCAGTTCTTC. Protein sequence: CASSYLSSGGNEQFF.

The chain combines TRBV5-1 with TRBJ2-1; D gene ambiguous. V lost 2 bases and J lost 0, with 9 bases in between. CDR1 and CDR2 from the germline V gene are SGHRS and YFSETQ. The CDR3 runs 15 residues. The CDR3, as DNA: TGCGCCAGCAGCTTAAGCGAGAGCTCCTACAATGAGCAGTTCTTC. It encodes CASSLSESSYNEQFF. The whole variable domain, filled in from reference TRBV5-1 and TRBJ2-1, reads KAGVTQTPRYLIKTRGQQVTLSCSPISGHRSVSWYQQTPGQGLQFLFEYFSETQRNKGNFPGRFSGRQFSNSRSEMNVSTLELGDSALYLCASSLSESSYNEQFFGPGTRLTVL.

The J gene is TRBJ2-5, the V gene TRBV12-3 or TRBV12-4, with 11 bases lining up with TRBD1. The CDR3 runs 15 residues. V lost 1 base, J lost 13 bases, and 11 bases stayed unmatched. In DNA, the CDR3 is TGTGCCAGCAGTTTAGGGGACAGGGGGATTTACGAGCGGTACTTC. This encodes CASSLGDRGIYERYF.

The V call is TRBV20-1, the J call TRBJ1-2, with 9 bases identical to TRBD1. V was pared by 3 bases and J by 0 bases, with 8 bases of the junction left unmatched. The CDR3 sequence is 16 residues long. In germline, CDR1 is DFQATT, CDR2 SNEGSKA (reference sequence). CDR3 bases: TGCAGTGCTAGCCGACAGGGGGTATCCTCTAACTATGGCTACACCTTC. Protein product: CSASRQGVSSNYGYTF.

This chain connects TRBV4-3 to TRBJ1-2; D unclear. The CDR3 spans 14 residues. CDR1 and CDR2 from the germline V gene are LGHNA and YSLEER. The V end lost 6 bases, the J end lost 2 bases, and 13 bases lay between the germline ends. The CDR3 coding sequence is TGCGCCAGCAGGCCACTCGGAAACAACTATGGCTACACCTTC. This translates into CASRPLGNNYGYTF.

This clonotype has a handful of counts. The V gene is TRBV9, the J gene TRBJ2-3; unclear D gene. V was cut by 4 bases and J by 1 base, with 10 bases left in between. Looked up from germline, CDR1 is SGDLS and CDR2 is YYNGEE. The CDR3 is 14 amino acids. The CDR3 spells CASSIDDGTDTQYF. The CDR3 DNA reads as TGTGCCAGCAGCATAGACGACGGCACAGATACGCAGTATTTT.

V gene TRBV5-1 combines with J gene TRBJ2-5, with 9 bases that match TRBD2. Germline V lookup: CDR1 SGHRS, CDR2 YFSETQ. The V segment lost 2 bases and the J segment 1 base; nucleotides outside the gene matches: 6. The CDR3 sequence is 16 residues long. Written as DNA, the CDR3 is TGCGCCAGCAGCTTATCGGCGGGGGGGCCCCAAGAGACCCAGTACTTC. It is translated as CASSLSAGGPQETQYF.

The rearrangement uses TRBV3-1 and TRBJ2-1; D may be TRBD2 (6 bases). The CDR3 loop spans 13 amino acids. CDR1 LGHDT and CDR2 YNNKEL come from the germline V gene (reference sequence). Trimming took 4 bases from V and 9 from J, leaving 13 bases between them. CDR3: CASSRRLVGEQFF. In nucleotides, the CDR3 is TGTGCCAGCAGCCGACGACTAGTGGGTGAGCAGTTCTTC.

This sequence joins TRBV12-3 or TRBV12-4 and TRBJ1-2, with no clear D. Deletions cut 4 bases from V and 4 bases from J, with 13 bases between. This CDR3 region has 14 residues. For the CDR3, the DNA is TGTGCCAGCAGTTCCCTGACGATAAGCTATGGCTACACCTTC. The encoded protein is CASSSLTISYGYTF.

Notes on this clonotype: At one end the junction does not follow the germline gene, possibly because of a read error. V and J are TRBV24-1 and TRBJ2-3; perhaps TRBD1 as D (7 bases). Germline-derived CDR1 and CDR2 are KGHDR and SFDVKD. This CDR3 is built from 17 residues. Written as DNA, the CDR3 is TGTACCACCAGTGATTTCCCAAGCAGGGGGGCCACAGATACGCAGTATTTT. Its translation: CTTSDFPSRGATDTQYF.

The gene calls are TRBV10-3 and TRBJ1-1; the D is unclear. CDR3 length equals 13 residues. CDR1 and CDR2 (germline): ENHRY, SYGVKD. V lost 7 bases, J lost 2 bases, and 11 bases lay in between. Here the CDR3 DNA reads TGTGCCATCACGGAACGGACCAACACTGAAGCTTTCTTT. Translating gives CAITERTNTEAFF.

The V call is TRBV20-1, the J call TRBJ1-1, with D tentatively TRBD1 (6 bases). The germline V gene encodes CDR1 DFQATT and CDR2 SNEGSKA (reference sequence). V was cut by 6 bases and J by 0 bases, with 20 bases left in between. The CDR3 extends over 16 amino acids. The DNA for the CDR3 is TGCAGTGCGAAGCGGGGCGGGGGGCTCATGAACACTGAAGCTTTCTTT. Its translation is CSAKRGGGLMNTEAFF.

This clonotype appeared a few times. The V gene is TRBV6-2 or TRBV6-3, the J gene TRBJ2-5; D is undetermined. Germline V gives CDR1 MNHEY, CDR2 SVGEGT. The CDR3 covers 13 residues. V was shortened by 5 bases and J by 1 base, with 8 bases between the two germline ends. The CDR3: CASSGLFQETQYF. DNA for the CDR3: TGTGCCAGCAGTGGTCTGTTCCAAGAGACCCAGTACTTC.

This clonotype was counted only a few times. The J gene is TRBJ2-1, the V gene TRBV28; D unresolved. The germline gives CDR1 MDHEN, CDR2 SYDVKM. V dropped 7 bases and J dropped 8 bases, with 12 bases sitting between them. This CDR3 spans 12 amino acids. The chain's CDR3 is CASIDTFYEQFF. The CDR3 DNA reads as TGTGCCAGCATCGACACCTTCTATGAGCAGTTCTTC.

V and J are TRBV12-5 and TRBJ2-3; D may be TRBD1 or TRBD2 (5 bases each). With 6 bases removed from V and 2 bases from J, the gap between germline ends came to 12 bases. This CDR3 is 14 amino acids long. Germline V lookup: CDR1 LGHNT, CDR2 FRNRAP. The CDR3, as DNA: TGTGCTAGTGGCGAACACGGGGCCACAGATACGCAGTATTTT. Translated: CASGEHGATDTQYF.